This T cell receptor beta chain was sequenced for a study of beta chain features in type 1 diabetes. Study-level findings and limits: The naive, central memory and Treg TCRB repertoires looked more alike in patients than they did in healthy donors. Shortening of TCRB CDR3s, moderate but significant, appeared in all four CD4+ subsets of Type 1 diabetes patients.

This CDR3 region has 19 residues. The trim removed 0 bases at V and 0 bases at J, leaving 9 bases unmatched. Germline lookup yields CDR1 SGHDT and CDR2 YYEEEE. This clone was counted between two and nine times. Its target is not known. In total, each donor contributed a single heparinised blood draw that averaged around 110 mL. Post-sort purity exceeded 98% for all sorted populations. The investigators reverse transcribed all of the isolated RNA, so they sequenced expressed TCRB transcripts. The data were produced by immunoSEQ multiplex PCR, yet TCRdb's version contains in-frame clones alone and is incomplete. Found here are fewer than 400,000 clones, approximately 9.9% of them singletons; the top ten hold over 0.95%.

The chain joins TRBV5-6 to TRBJ2-1; TRBD1 aligns across 10 bases. This receptor was identified in a man aged 25 to 45 with type 1 diabetes. Input material: central memory CD4+ T cells from blood. The CDR3 spells CASSLGQGAVFPSYNEQFF. The CDR3 DNA reads TGTGCCAGCAGCTTGGGACAGGGGGCGGTTTTTCCCTCCTACAATGAGCAGTTCTTC.